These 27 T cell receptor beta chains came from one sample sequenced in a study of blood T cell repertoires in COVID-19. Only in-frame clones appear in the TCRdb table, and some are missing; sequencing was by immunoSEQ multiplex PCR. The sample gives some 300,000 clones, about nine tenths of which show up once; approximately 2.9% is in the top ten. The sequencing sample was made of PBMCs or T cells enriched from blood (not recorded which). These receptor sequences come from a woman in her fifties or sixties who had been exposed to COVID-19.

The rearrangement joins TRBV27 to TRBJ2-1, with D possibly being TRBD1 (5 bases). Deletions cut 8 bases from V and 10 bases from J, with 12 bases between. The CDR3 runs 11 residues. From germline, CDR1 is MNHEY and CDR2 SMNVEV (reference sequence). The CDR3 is CASVQGREQFF. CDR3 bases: TGTGCCAGCGTGCAGGGCCGAGAGCAGTTCTTC.

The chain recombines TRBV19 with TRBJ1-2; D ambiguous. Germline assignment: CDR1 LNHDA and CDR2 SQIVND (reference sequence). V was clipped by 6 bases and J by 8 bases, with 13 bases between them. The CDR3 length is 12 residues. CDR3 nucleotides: TGTGCCAGTAGCCCCTTAGCTAACGGCTACACCTTC. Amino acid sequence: CASSPLANGYTF.

DNA for the CDR3: TGTGCCAGCAGCTTAGCTAGCGGGGGGGCACGCGAGCAGTACTTC. This encodes CASSLASGGAREQYF. The chain joins TRBV7-9 to TRBJ2-7; 11 bases are a match to TRBD2. Germline CDR1 is SEHNR and CDR2 is FQNEAQ (reference sequence). V lost 0 bases and J lost 6; bases outside the gene matches: 4. The CDR3 contains 15 residues.

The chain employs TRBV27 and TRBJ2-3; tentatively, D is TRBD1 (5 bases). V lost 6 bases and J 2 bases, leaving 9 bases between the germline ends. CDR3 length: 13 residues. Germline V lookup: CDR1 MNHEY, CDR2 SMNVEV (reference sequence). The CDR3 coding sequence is TGTGCCAGCAGAAAGGACACCACAGATACGCAGTATTTT. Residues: CASRKDTTDTQYF.

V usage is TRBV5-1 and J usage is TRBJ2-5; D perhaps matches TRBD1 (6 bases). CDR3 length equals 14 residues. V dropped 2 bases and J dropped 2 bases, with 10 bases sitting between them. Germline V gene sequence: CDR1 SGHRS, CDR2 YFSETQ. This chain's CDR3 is CASSFPGTQETQYF. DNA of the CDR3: TGCGCCAGCAGCTTCCCCGGGACACAAGAGACCCAGTACTTC.

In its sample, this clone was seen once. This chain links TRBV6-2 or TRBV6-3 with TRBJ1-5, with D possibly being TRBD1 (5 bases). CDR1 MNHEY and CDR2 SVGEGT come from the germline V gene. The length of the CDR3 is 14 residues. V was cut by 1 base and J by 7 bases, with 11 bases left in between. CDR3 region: CASSYFGGNQPQHF. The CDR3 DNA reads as TGTGCCAGCAGTTACTTCGGGGGGAACCAGCCCCAGCATTTT.

Here the CDR3 DNA reads TGTGCCAGCAGCTTCGGGGCTAGCGGGCAAGAGACCCAGTACTTC. Translating gives CASSFGASGQETQYF. The chain uses TRBV5-6 and TRBJ2-5, with 8 bases matching TRBD2. Per the germline V gene, CDR1 is SGHDT and CDR2 is YYEEEE. CDR3 length: 15 amino acids. V lost 2 bases to trimming and J lost 2 bases; unmatched junction nucleotides: 5.

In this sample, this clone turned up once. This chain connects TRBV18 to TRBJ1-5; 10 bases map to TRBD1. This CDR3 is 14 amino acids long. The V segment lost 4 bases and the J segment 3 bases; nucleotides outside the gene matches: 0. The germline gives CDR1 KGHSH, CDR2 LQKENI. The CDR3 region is CASSRQGANQPQHF. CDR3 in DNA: TGTGCCAGCTCACGACAGGGGGCCAATCAGCCCCAGCATTTT. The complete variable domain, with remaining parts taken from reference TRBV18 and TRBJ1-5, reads NAGVMQNPRHLVRRRGQEARLRCSPMKGHSHVYWYRQLPEEGLKFMVYLQKENIIDESGMPKERFSAEFPKEGPSILRIQQVVRGDSAAYFCASSRQGANQPQHFGDGTRLSIL.

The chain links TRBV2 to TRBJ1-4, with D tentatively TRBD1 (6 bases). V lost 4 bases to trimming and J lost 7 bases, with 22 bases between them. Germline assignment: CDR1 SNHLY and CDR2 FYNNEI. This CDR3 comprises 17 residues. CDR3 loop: CASSGEGHAGPVEKLFF. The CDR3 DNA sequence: TGTGCCAGCAGTGGAGAGGGACATGCCGGGCCTGTTGAAAAACTGTTTTTT.

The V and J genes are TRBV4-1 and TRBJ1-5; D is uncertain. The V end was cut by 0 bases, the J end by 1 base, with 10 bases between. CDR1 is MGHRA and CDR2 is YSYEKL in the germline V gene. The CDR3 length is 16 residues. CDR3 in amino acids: CASSQDMTTSNQPQHF. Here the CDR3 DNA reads TGCGCCAGCAGCCAAGATATGACAACGAGCAATCAGCCCCAGCATTTT.

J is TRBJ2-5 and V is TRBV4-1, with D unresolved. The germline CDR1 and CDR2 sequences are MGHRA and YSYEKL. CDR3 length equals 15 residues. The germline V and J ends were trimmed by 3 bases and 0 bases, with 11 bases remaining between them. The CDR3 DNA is TGCGCCAGCAGCCAGGAAGGCCGGGACCAAGAGACCCAGTACTTC. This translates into CASSQEGRDQETQYF.

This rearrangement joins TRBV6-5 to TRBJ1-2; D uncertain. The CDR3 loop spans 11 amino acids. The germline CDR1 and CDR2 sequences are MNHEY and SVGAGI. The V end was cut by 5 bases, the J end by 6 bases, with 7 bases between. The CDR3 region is CASSQMNGYTF. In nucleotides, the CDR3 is TGTGCCAGCAGTCAGATGAATGGCTACACCTTC.

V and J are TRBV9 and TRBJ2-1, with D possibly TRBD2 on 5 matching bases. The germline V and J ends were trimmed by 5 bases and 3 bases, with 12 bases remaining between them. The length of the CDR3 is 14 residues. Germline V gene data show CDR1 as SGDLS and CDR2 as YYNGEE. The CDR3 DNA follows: TGTGCCAGCAGTTCCCCCCGGGACTACAATGAGCAGTTCTTC. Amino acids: CASSSPRDYNEQFF.

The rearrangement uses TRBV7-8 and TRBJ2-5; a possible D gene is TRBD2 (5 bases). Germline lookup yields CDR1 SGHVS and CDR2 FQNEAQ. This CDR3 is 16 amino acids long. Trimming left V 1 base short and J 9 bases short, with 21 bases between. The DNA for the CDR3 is TGTGCCAGCAGCTTAGGGGGAGCCTCCGTCGATGTGCCCCAGTACTTC. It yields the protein CASSLGGASVDVPQYF.

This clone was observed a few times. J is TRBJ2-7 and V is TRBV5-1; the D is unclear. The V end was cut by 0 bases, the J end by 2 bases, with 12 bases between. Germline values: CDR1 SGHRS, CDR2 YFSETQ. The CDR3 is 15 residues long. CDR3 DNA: TGCGCCAGCAGCTTGGAGCCAGCGAGAGCCTACGAGCAGTACTTC. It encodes CASSLEPARAYEQYF. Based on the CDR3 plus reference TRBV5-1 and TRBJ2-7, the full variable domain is KAGVTQTPRYLIKTRGQQVTLSCSPISGHRSVSWYQQTPGQGLQFLFEYFSETQRNKGNFPGRFSGRQFSNSRSEMNVSTLELGDSALYLCASSLEPARAYEQYFGPGTRLTVT.

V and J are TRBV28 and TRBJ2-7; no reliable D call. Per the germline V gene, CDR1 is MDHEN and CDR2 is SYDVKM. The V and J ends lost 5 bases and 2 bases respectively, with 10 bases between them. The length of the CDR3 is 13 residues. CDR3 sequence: CASSPRYPYEQYF. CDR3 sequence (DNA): TGTGCCAGCAGTCCCAGATATCCCTACGAGCAGTACTTC.

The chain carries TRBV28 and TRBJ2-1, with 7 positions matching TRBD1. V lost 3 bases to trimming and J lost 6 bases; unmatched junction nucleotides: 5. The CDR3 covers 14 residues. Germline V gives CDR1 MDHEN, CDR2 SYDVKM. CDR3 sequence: CASSLSSGGNEQFF. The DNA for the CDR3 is TGTGCCAGCAGTTTGAGTTCAGGGGGCAATGAGCAGTTCTTC.

CDR3: CASSFLLAGGINTGELFF. The CDR3 DNA sequence: TGTGCCAGCAGCTTCCTACTAGCGGGGGGGATCAACACCGGGGAGCTGTTTTTT. The V and J genes are TRBV7-2 and TRBJ2-2; 13 bases line up with TRBD2. CDR1 is SGHTA, CDR2 FQGNSA, per germline. CDR3 length: 18 residues. V shed 3 bases and J 2 bases; nucleotides not matched to a gene: 6.

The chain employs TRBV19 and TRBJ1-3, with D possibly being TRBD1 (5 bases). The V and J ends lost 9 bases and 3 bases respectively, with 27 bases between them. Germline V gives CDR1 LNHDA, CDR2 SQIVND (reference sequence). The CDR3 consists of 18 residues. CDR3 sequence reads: CASTNRYGGRNVGNTIYF. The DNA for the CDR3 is TGTGCCAGCACTAATCGTTACGGGGGACGGAACGTTGGAAACACCATATATTTT.

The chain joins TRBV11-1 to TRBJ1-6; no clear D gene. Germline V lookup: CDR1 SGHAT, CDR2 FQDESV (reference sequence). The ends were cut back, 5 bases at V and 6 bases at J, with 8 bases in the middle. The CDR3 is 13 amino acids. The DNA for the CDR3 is TGTGCCAGCAGCCCCGAGTCTAATTCACCCCTCCACTTT. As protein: CASSPESNSPLHF.

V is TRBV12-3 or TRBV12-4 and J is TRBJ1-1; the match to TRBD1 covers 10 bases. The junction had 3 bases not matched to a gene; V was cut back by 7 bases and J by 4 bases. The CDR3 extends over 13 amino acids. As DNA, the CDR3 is TGTGCCAGCACGGGACAGGGGAGCACTGAAGCTTTCTTT. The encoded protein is CASTGQGSTEAFF.

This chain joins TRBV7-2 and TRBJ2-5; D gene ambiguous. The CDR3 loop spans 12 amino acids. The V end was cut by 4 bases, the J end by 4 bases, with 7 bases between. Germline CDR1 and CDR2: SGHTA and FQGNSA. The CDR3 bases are TGTGCCAGCAGCTCCTTAGCAGAGACCCAGTACTTC. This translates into CASSSLAETQYF.

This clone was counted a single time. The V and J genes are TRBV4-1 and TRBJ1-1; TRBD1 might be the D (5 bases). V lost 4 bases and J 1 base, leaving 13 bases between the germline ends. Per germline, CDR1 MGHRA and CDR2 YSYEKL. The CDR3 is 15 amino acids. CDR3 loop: CASSLTAGPNTEAFF. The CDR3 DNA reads TGCGCCAGCAGCCTAACCGCGGGGCCGAACACTGAAGCTTTCTTT.

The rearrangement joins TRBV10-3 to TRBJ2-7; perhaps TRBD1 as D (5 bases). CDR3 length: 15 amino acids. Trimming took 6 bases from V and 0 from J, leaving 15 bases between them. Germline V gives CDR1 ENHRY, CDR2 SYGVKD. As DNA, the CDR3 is TGTGCCATCAGAGAAGGGGTTCGGAGCTCCTACGAGCAGTACTTC. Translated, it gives CAIREGVRSSYEQYF.

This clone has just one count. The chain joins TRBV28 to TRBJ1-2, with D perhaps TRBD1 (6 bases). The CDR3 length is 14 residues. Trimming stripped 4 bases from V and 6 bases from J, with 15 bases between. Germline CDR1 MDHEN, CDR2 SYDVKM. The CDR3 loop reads CASSYQRGGHGYTF. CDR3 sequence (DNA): TGTGCCAGCAGTTACCAACGAGGGGGACATGGCTACACCTTC.

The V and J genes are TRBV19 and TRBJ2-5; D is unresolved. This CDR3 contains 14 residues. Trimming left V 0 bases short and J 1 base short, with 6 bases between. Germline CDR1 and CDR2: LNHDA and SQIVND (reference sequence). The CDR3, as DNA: TGTGCCAGTAGTATAGATTCCGGCCAAGAGACCCAGTACTTC. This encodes CASSIDSGQETQYF.

The CDR3, as DNA: TGTGCCAGCCGCGAACAGAATAATTCACCCCTCCACTTT. Protein sequence: CASREQNNSPLHF. The V gene is TRBV6-5, the J gene TRBJ1-6; D is undetermined. CDR3 length: 13 amino acids. Looked up from germline, CDR1 is MNHEY and CDR2 is SVGAGI. Trimming took 8 bases from V and 5 from J, leaving 10 bases between them.